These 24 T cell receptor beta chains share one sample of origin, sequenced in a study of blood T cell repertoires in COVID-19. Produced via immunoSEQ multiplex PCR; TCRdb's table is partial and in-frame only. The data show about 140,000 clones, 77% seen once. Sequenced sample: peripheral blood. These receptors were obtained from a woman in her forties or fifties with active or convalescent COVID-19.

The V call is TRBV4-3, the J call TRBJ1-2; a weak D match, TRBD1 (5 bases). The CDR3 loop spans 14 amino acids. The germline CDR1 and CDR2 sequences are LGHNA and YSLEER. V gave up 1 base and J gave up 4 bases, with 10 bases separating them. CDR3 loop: CASSQGRGLYGYTF. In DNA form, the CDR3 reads TGCGCCAGCAGCCAAGGAAGGGGTCTCTATGGCTACACCTTC.

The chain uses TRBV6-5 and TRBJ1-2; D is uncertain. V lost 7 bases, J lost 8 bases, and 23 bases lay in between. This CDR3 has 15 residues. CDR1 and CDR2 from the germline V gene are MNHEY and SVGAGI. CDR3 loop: CASKLKGSRGSGYTF. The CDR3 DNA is TGTGCCAGCAAACTAAAAGGCAGCCGCGGATCCGGCTACACCTTC.

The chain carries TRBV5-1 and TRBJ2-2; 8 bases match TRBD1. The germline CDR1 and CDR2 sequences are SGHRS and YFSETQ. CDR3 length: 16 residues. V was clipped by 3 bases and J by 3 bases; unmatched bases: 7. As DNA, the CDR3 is TGCGCCAGCAGCTACCTCAGGGGGCCGGACACCGGGGAGCTGTTTTTT. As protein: CASSYLRGPDTGELFF.

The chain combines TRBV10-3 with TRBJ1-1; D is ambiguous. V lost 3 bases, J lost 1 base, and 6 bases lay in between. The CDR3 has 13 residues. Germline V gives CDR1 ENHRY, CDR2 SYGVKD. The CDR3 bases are TGTGCCATCAGTGATCCATCGAACACTGAAGCTTTCTTT. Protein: CAISDPSNTEAFF.

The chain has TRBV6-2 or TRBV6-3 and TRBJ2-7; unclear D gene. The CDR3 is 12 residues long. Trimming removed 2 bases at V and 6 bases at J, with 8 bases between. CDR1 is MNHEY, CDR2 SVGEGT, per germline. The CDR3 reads CASSYTVGEQYF. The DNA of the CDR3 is TGTGCCAGCAGTTACACGGTTGGCGAGCAGTACTTC.

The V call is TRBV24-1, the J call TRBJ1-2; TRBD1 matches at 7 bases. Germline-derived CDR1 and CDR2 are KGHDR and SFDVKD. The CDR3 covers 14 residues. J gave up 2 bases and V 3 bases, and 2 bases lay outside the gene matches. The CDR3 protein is CATSDTTGNYGYTF. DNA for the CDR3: TGTGCCACCAGTGATACGACAGGGAACTATGGCTACACCTTC.

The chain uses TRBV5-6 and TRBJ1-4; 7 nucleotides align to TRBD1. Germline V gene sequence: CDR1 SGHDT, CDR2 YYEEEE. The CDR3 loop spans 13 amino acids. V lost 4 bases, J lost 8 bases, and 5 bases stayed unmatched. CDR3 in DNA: TGTGCCAGCAGCCCCCCGGGACAGGAAAAACTGTTTTTT. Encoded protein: CASSPPGQEKLFF.

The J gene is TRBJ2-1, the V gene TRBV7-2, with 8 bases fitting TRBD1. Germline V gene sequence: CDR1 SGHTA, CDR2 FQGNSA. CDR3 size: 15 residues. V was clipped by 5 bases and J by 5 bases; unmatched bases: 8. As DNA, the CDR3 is TGTGCCAGCAGCCACGGACAGGGAAGCGACAATGAGCAGTTCTTC. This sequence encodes CASSHGQGSDNEQFF.

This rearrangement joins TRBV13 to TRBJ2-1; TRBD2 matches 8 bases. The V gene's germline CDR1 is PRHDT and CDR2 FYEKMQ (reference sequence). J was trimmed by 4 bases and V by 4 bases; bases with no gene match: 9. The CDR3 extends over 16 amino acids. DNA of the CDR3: TGTGCCAGCAGCTCCGTAACTAGCGGAGCTTACAATGAGCAGTTCTTC. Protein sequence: CASSSVTSGAYNEQFF.

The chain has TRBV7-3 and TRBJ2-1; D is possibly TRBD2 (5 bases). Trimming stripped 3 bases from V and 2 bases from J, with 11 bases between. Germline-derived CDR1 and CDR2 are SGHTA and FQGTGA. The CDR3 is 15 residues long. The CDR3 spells CASSLAADTYNEQFF. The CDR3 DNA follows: TGTGCCAGCAGCTTGGCAGCGGATACCTACAATGAGCAGTTCTTC.

The CDR3 coding sequence is TGTGCCAGCAGTGATACAGGGGGAAACACCGGGGAGCTGTTTTTT. It encodes CASSDTGGNTGELFF. This rearrangement joins TRBV6-1 to TRBJ2-2, with 8 bases aligning to TRBD1. The length of the CDR3 is 15 residues. Germline assignment: CDR1 MNHNS and CDR2 SASEGT. After removal of 3 bases from V and 2 bases from J, the junction contained 2 bases not matched to a gene.

CDR3 sequence reads: CASSPTVPRDTDTQYF. CDR3 nucleotide sequence: TGTGCCAGCAGCCCAACCGTGCCGCGAGACACAGATACGCAGTATTTT. The V gene is TRBV4-2, the J gene TRBJ2-3, with D unclear. V lost 4 bases to trimming and J lost 2 bases, with 16 bases between them. This CDR3 is built from 16 residues. Germline CDR1 and CDR2: LGHNA and YNFKEQ.

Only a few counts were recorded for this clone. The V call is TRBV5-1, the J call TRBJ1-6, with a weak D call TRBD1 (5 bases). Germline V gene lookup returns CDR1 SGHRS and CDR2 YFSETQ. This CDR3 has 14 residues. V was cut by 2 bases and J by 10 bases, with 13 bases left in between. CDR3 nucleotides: TGCGCCAGCAGCTTAGTGGGAGGGGAATCACCCCTCCACTTT. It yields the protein CASSLVGGESPLHF.

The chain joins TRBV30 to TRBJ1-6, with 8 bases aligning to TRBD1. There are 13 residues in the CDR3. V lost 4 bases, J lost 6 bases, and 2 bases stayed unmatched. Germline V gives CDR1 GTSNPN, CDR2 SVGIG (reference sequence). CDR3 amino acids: CAWTGGGNSPLHF. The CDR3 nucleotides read TGTGCCTGGACAGGGGGCGGTAATTCACCCCTCCACTTT.

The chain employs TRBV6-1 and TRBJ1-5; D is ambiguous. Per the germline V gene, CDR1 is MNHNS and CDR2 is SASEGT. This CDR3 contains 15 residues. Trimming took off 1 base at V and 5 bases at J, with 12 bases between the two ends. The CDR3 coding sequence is TGTGCCAGCAGTGAAGACCCATGGAGGGATCAGCCCCAGCATTTT. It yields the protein CASSEDPWRDQPQHF.

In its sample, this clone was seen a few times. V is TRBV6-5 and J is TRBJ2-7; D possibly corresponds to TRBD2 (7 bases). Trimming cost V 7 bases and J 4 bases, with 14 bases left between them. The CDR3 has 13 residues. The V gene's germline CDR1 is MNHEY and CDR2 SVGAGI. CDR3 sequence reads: CASTRGRGYEQYF. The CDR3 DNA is TGTGCCAGCACGCGGGGGCGGGGATACGAGCAGTACTTC.

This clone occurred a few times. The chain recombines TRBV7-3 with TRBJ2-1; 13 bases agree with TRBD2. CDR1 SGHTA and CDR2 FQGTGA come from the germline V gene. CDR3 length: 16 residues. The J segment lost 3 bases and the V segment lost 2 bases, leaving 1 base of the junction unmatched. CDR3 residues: CASSLGLAGDYNEQFF. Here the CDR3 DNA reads TGTGCCAGCAGCTTAGGACTAGCGGGAGACTACAATGAGCAGTTCTTC.

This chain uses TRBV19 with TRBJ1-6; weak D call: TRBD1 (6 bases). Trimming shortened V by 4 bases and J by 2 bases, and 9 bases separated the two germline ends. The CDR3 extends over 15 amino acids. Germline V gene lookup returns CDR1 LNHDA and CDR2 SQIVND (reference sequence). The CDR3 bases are TGTGCCAGTAGTAAGGACAGCACCTATAATTCACCCCTCCACTTT. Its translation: CASSKDSTYNSPLHF.

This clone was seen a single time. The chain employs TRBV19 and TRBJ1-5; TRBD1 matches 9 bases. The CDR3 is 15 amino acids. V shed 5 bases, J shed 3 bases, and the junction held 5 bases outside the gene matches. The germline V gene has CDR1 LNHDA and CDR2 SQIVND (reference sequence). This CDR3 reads CASSGGQGTNQPQHF. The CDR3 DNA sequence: TGTGCCAGTAGTGGGGGACAGGGTACCAATCAGCCCCAGCATTTT.

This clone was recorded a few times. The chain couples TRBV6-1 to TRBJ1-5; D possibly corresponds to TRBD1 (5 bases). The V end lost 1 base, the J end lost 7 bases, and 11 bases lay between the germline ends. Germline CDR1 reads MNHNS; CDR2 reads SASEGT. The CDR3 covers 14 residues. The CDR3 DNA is TGTGCCAGCAGTGAAGTACAGGCACGGCAGCCCCAGCATTTT. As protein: CASSEVQARQPQHF.

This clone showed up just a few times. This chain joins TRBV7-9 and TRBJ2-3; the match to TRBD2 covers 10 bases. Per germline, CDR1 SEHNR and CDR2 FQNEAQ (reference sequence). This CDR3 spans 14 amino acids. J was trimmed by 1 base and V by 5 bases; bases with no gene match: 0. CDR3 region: CASSSGGGTDTQYF. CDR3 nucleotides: TGTGCCAGCAGCAGCGGGGGGGGCACAGATACGCAGTATTTT. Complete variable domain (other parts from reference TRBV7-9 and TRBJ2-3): DTGVSQNPRHKITKRGQNVTFRCDPISEHNRLYWYRQTLGQGPEFLTYFQNEAQLEKSRLLSDRFSAERPKGSFSTLEIQRTEQGDSAMYLCASSSGGGTDTQYFGPGTRLTVL.

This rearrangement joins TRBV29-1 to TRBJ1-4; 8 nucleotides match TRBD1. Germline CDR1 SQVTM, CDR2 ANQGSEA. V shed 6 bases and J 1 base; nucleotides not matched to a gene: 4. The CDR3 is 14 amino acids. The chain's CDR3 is CSVGQGQTNEKLFF. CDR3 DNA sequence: TGCAGCGTCGGACAGGGTCAAACTAATGAAAAACTGTTTTTT.

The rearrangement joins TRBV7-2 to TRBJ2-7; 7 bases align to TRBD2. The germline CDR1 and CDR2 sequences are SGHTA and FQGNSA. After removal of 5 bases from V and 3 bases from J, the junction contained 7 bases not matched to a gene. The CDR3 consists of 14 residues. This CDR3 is CASSRSGGGYEQYF. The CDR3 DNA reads TGTGCCAGCAGCCGTTCGGGCGGGGGCTACGAGCAGTACTTC.

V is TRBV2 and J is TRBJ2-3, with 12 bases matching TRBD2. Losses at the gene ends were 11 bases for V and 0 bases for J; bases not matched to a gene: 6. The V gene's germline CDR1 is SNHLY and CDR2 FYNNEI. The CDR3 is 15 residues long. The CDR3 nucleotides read TGTGCCGGACGACTAGCGGGGGTTAGCACAGATACGCAGTATTTT. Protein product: CAGRLAGVSTDTQYF.